One T cell receptor (beta chain) is described in this entry. These data are taken from a study of blood T cell repertoires in COVID-19. Turning to the study itself: The study drew acute and convalescent COVID-19 samples from the United States, Italy and Spain. Nucleic acid was either cDNA or gDNA, and it came from T cells, B-cell-depleted T cells, or PBMCs.

Trimming stripped 4 bases from V and 1 base from J, with 10 bases between. The CDR3 runs 14 residues. Germline CDR1 and CDR2: SGHTA and FQGNSA. Original data processing: By means of reference gene primer amplification, nucleated cell counts were estimated. Measured with immunoSEQ multiplex PCR; TCRdb has only the in-frame clones, and not every one. V and J calls and clone size are copied from that table; D and trimming were computed from the DNA. Seen here are under 250,000 clones, approximately 87% observed once, and the top ten hold 6.2%. The V call is TRBV7-2, the J call TRBJ1-2; no reliable D call. Sequenced: peripheral blood. This sequence was found in a man aged 55 to 70 with acute or convalescent COVID-19. The CDR3 DNA sequence: TGTGCCAGCAGCTACGGGTGGAGTAACTATGGCTACACCTTC. This translates into CASSYGWSNYGYTF.